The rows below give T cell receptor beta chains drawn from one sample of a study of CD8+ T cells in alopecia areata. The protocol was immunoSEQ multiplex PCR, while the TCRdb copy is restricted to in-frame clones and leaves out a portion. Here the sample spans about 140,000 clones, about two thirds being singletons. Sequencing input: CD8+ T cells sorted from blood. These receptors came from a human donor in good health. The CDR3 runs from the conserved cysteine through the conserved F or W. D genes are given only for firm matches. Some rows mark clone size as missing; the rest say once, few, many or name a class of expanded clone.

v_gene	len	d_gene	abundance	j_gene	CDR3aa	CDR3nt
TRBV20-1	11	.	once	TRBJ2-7	CSARVTYEQYF	TGCAGTGCTCGCGTTACCTACGAGCAGTACTTC
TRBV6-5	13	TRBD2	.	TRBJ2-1	CASSSSLAGAGFF	TGTGCCAGCAGTTCATCCTTAGCGGGAGCGGGGTTCTTC
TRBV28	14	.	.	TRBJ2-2	CASSLQGYTGELFF	TGTGCCAGCAGTTTACAGGGCTACACCGGGGAGCTGTTTTTT
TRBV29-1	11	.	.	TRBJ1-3	CSVRQGNTIYF	TGCAGCGTTCGCCAGGGAAACACCATATATTTT
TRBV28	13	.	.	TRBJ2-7	CASSIGTSYEQYF	TGTGCCAGCAGCATAGGGACATCTTACGAGCAGTACTTC
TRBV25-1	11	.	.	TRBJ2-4	CASSDANIQYF	TGTGCCAGCTCGGACGCGAACATTCAGTACTTC
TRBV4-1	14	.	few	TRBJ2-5	CASSQVGYTQTQYF	TGCGCCAGCAGCCAAGTGGGGTATACCCAGACCCAGTACTTC
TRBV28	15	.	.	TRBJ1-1	CASSSPGRGSTEAFF	TGTGCCAGCAGTTCCCCCGGCAGGGGATCCACTGAAGCTTTCTTT
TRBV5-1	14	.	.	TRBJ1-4	CASSLNSKNEKLFF	TGCGCCAGCAGCTTGAACTCGAAGAATGAAAAACTGTTTTTT
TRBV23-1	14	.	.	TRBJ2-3	CASSQRGVGDTQYF	TGCGCCAGCAGTCAAAGAGGGGTTGGAGATACGCAGTATTTT
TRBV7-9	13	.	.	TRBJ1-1	CASSLRGNTEAFF	TGTGCCAGCAGCCTGCGGGGGAACACTGAAGCTTTCTTT
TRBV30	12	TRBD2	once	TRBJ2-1	CAWSGTSPVPFF	TGTGCCTGGAGTGGGACTAGCCCCGTCCCGTTCTTC